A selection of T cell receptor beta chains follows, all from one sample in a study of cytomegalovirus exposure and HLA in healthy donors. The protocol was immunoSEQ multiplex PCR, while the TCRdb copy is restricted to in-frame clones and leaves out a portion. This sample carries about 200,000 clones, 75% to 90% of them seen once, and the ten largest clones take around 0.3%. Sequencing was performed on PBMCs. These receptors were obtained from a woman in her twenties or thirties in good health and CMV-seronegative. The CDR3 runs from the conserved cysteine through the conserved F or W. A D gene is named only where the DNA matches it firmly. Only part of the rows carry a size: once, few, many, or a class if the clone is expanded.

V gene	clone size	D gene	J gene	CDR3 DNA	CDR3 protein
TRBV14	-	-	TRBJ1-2	TGTGCCAGCAGCCAATTATATGATGGCTACACCTTC	CASSQLYDGYTF
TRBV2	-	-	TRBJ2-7	TGTGCCAGCAGTGAGGGTTCAGGAGGCTACGAGCAGTACTTC	CASSEGSGGYEQYF
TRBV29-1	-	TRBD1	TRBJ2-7	TGCAGCGTTGGGGCAGGGGGCTACGAGCAGTACTTC	CSVGAGGYEQYF
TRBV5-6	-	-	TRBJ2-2	TGTGCCAGCAGCTCCTACACCGGGGAGCTGTTTTTT	CASSSYTGELFF
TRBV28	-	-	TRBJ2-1	TGTGCCAGCAGTTTGAGCTCCTACAATGAGCAGTTCTTC	CASSLSSYNEQFF
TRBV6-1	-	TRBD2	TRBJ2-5	TGTGCCAGCAGTGAAAGGCCTAGCGGGACGGCTGAGACCCAGTACTTC	CASSERPSGTAETQYF
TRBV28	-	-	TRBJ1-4	TGTGCCAGCAGTTTATTAGCGGGCAGGGGAGCCCCCGATAATGAAAAACTGTTTTTT	CASSLLAGRGAPDNEKLFF
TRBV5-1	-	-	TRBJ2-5	TGCGCCAGCAGCTTAGGACTTCCCGGGGAAACCCAGTACTTC	CASSLGLPGETQYF
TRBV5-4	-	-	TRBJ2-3	TGTGCCAGCAGCTGGACTCCGAAGTCATACACAGATACGCAGTATTTT	CASSWTPKSYTDTQYF
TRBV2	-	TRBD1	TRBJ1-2	TGTGCCAGCAGTGAAGACAGGGGCGTTCGGGGCTACACCTTC	CASSEDRGVRGYTF
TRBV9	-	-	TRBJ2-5	TGTGCCAGCAGCGGGACAGTCCAAGAGACCCAGTACTTC	CASSGTVQETQYF
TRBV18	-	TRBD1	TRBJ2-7	TGTGCCAGCTCACCCTCGACAGGGGGGATCAACGAGCAGTACTTC	CASSPSTGGINEQYF
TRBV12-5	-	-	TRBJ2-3	TGTGCTAGTGGTTGGGACTCAACAGATACGCAGTATTTT	CASGWDSTDTQYF
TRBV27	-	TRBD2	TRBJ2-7	TGTGCCAGCAGTTTAGTCGGTAGCGGGGGGGGAGCCTACGAGCAGTACTTC	CASSLVGSGGGAYEQYF
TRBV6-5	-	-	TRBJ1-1	TGTGCCAGTAGAGAAACAGTGAACACTGAAGCTTTCTTT	CASRETVNTEAFF
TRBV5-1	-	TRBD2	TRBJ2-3	TGCGCCAGCAAGGGTGGGGGGGAATCGGGAGATACGCAGTATTTT	CASKGGGESGDTQYF
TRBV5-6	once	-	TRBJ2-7	TGTGCCAGCAGCTTGTCCCCCGTGTACGAGCAGTACTTC	CASSLSPVYEQYF
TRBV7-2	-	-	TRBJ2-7	TGTGCCAGCAGCTTAGCAGGCGGGAATACCTACGAGCAGTACTTC	CASSLAGGNTYEQYF
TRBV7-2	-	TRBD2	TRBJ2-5	TGTGCCAGCAGCTTTGACGGGAGGGCCGTAGAGACCCAGTACTTC	CASSFDGRAVETQYF
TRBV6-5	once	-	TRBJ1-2	TGTGCCAGCAGTTACTCGAAAGGGGCCAATGGCTACACCTTC	CASSYSKGANGYTF
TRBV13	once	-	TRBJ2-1	TGTGCCAGCAGCAAGTCACTAGCATGGGAGCAGTTCTTC	CASSKSLAWEQFF
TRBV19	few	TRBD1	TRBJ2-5	TGTGCCAGTAGTCCCGGACAGGGAACGACAGAGACCCAGTACTTC	CASSPGQGTTETQYF
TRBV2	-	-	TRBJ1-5	TGTGCCAGCACCATGGGCGATCAGCCCCAGCATTTT	CASTMGDQPQHF
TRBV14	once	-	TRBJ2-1	TGTGCCAGCAGCCTAGCCGGGAGCAATGAGCAGTTCTTC	CASSLAGSNEQFF
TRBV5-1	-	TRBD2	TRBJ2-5	TGCGCCAGCAGTCTCACCCCGGGACTAGCAGCTTCTGGGACCCAGTACTTC	CASSLTPGLAASGTQYF
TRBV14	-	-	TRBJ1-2	TGTGCCAGCAGCCTGGGGCGGCTTTCGGGTGGCTACACCTTC	CASSLGRLSGGYTF
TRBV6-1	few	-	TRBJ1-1	TGTGCCAGCAGTGAAGTTAGGGGAACTGAAGCTTTCTTT	CASSEVRGTEAFF
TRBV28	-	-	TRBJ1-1	TGTGCCAGCAGTGCCGGAGGAGGGTTGAACACTGAAGCTTTCTTT	CASSAGGGLNTEAFF
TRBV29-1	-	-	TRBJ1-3	TGCAGCGTTGGCCTTGCGGAAAACACCATATATTTT	CSVGLAENTIYF
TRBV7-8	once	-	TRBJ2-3	TGTGCCAGCAGCTTAGTCGACCCCACGGGAGGCACAGATACGCAGTATTTT	CASSLVDPTGGTDTQYF
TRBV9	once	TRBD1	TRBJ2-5	TGTGCCAGCAGACAGGGGGCCTGGGAGACCCAGTACTTC	CASRQGAWETQYF
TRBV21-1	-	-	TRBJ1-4	TGTGCCAGCAGCCCAAATCCCGAGGGGGACAGTCCCCCTGAGGCAACTAATGAAAAACTGTTTTTT	CASSPNPEGDSPPEATNEKLFF